A single T cell receptor (beta chain) is shown here with its context. Some clones are missing from TCRdb's copy, which holds only in-frame ones; the method was immunoSEQ multiplex PCR. This repertoire shows roughly 20,000 clones, about 87% found once; its top ten account for approximately 6.8%. The source of the sample is a study of T cell changes during pregnancy in multiple sclerosis. The V segment lost 5 bases and the J segment 0 bases; nucleotides outside the gene matches: 12. Germline loops: CDR1 SEHNR, CDR2 FQNEAQ (reference sequence). This CDR3 is built from 18 residues. The receptor was isolated from a female donor in good health, enrolled as a control in a pregnancy study. The genes are TRBV7-9 and TRBJ2-4; TRBD1 aligns across 8 bases. The material was CD8+ T cells from peripheral blood mononuclear cells, obtained in the third trimester of pregnancy. The DNA of the CDR3 is TGTGCCAGCAGCGCACAAACCGGGACAGGAATAGCCAAAAACATTCAGTACTTC. Amino acid sequence: CASSAQTGTGIAKNIQYF.